The 24 T cell receptor beta chains below all came from one sample that was sequenced in a study of cytomegalovirus exposure and HLA in healthy donors. PCR amplification relied on 60 Vbeta primers (plus 13 Jbeta primers). Sequenced by immunoSEQ multiplex PCR; TCRdb stores in-frame clones only, minus some. The repertoire consists of about 140,000 clones, with nearly 80% occurring once and the leading ten covering 2.2%. Material: PBMCs. These receptors were collected from a man between 25 and 39 years old in good health and CMV-seronegative.

J is TRBJ2-2 and V is TRBV6-5; the D gene is possibly TRBD1 (6 bases). Germline V gene sequence: CDR1 MNHEY, CDR2 SVGAGI. Deletions cut 2 bases from V and 0 bases from J, with 7 bases between. The CDR3 is 15 amino acids. CDR3 sequence reads: CASSYGQTNTGELFF. The CDR3 DNA is TGTGCCAGCAGTTACGGACAGACGAACACCGGGGAGCTGTTTTTT.

This clone has just a few counts. The chain employs TRBV5-5 and TRBJ2-1, with 8 bases identical to TRBD1. The CDR3 is 16 residues long. Trimming at V came to 1 base and at J to 8 bases, leaving 11 bases not matched to a gene. CDR1 is SGHKS, CDR2 YYEKEE, per germline (reference sequence). CDR3 DNA sequence: TGTGCCAGCAGCTTGAGTGCCGGACAGGGTTTCTATGAGCAGTTCTTC. It specifies CASSLSAGQGFYEQFF.

Comments on this clone: Other nucleotide sequences from this sample produce the same CDR3. The chain employs TRBV5-1 and TRBJ1-1, with D perhaps matching TRBD1 (5 bases). Trimming stripped 3 bases from V and 4 bases from J, with 10 bases between. This CDR3 is built from 13 residues. The V gene's germline CDR1 is SGHRS and CDR2 YFSETQ. CDR3 sequence: CASSWGGSTEAFF. CDR3 in DNA: TGCGCCAGCAGCTGGGGGGGTAGCACTGAAGCTTTCTTT. Complete variable domain (other parts from reference TRBV5-1 and TRBJ1-1): KAGVTQTPRYLIKTRGQQVTLSCSPISGHRSVSWYQQTPGQGLQFLFEYFSETQRNKGNFPGRFSGRQFSNSRSEMNVSTLELGDSALYLCASSWGGSTEAFFGQGTRLTVV.

The V and J genes are TRBV5-1 and TRBJ2-5; TRBD2 matches 13 bases. The CDR3 loop spans 16 amino acids. The V segment lost 4 bases and the J segment 4 bases; nucleotides outside the gene matches: 7. Germline CDR1 reads SGHRS; CDR2 reads YFSETQ. The CDR3 sequence is CASSPPGLAGVETQYF. CDR3 sequence (DNA): TGCGCCAGCAGCCCCCCTGGACTAGCGGGAGTAGAGACCCAGTACTTC.

This clone appeared once. This chain links TRBV10-3 with TRBJ2-3; 9 bases fit TRBD2. Germline CDR1 and CDR2: ENHRY and SYGVKD. CDR3 size: 15 residues. J was trimmed by 4 bases and V by 9 bases; bases with no gene match: 11. The CDR3 sequence: CAIRGASGIADTQYF. CDR3 DNA: TGTGCCATAAGGGGAGCTAGCGGGATCGCAGATACGCAGTATTTT.

This clone came up once. One end of the junction is discordant with germline, which a read error may explain. The CDR3 DNA reads as TGTGCCAGCCAGGACGTGCCAGCGGGAGGCACAGATACGCGGTATTTT. Residues: CASQDVPAGGTDTRYF. The chain is built from TRBV5-8 and TRBJ2-3; 9 bases map to TRBD2. This CDR3 has 16 residues. CDR1 and CDR2 from the germline V gene are SGHTS and YDEGEE.

This chain joins TRBV14 and TRBJ2-3, with a tentative D call TRBD2 (5 bases). CDR1 SGHDN and CDR2 FVKESK come from the germline V gene. The CDR3 is made up of 13 amino acids. Trimming cost V 6 bases and J 3 bases, with 10 bases left between them. CDR3 bases: TGTGCCAGCAGAGCGGCCGGGACAGATACGCAGTATTTT. This encodes CASRAAGTDTQYF.

The chain carries TRBV28 and TRBJ1-1; 8 bases agree with TRBD1. The CDR3 is 13 amino acids. Trimming removed 3 bases from V and 5 bases from J; junction bases left unmatched: 2. Germline V CDR1 and CDR2: MDHEN, SYDVKM. Here the CDR3 DNA reads TGTGCCAGCAGTTTCCAGGGGGCGACTGAAGCTTTCTTT. Its translation is CASSFQGATEAFF.

This clone was picked up one time. This chain connects TRBV6-5 to TRBJ2-7; a possible D gene is TRBD1 (5 bases). The CDR3 is made up of 14 amino acids. The V end lost 7 bases, the J end lost 2 bases, and 15 bases lay between the germline ends. The germline CDR1 and CDR2 sequences are MNHEY and SVGAGI. The CDR3 DNA sequence: TGTGCCAGCAACTTCGACAGAATCACCTACGAGCAGTACTTC. Translated, it gives CASNFDRITYEQYF.

The genes are TRBV28 and TRBJ1-1; 8 nucleotides align to TRBD1. CDR3 size: 15 residues. With 4 bases clipped from V and 4 bases from J, the junction kept 8 bases outside the gene matches. Per the germline V gene, CDR1 is MDHEN and CDR2 is SYDVKM. The CDR3 DNA is TGTGCCAGCAGTTCAAATACAGGGGGAATCACTGAAGCTTTCTTT. This gives the protein CASSSNTGGITEAFF.

The gene calls are TRBV14 and TRBJ2-7, with D maybe TRBD1 (5 bases). Per germline, CDR1 SGHDN and CDR2 FVKESK. V shed 5 bases and J shed 2 bases, with 13 bases lying between them. The CDR3 is made up of 14 amino acids. The CDR3 reads CASSWGTGPYEQYF. The CDR3 nucleotides read TGTGCCAGCAGCTGGGGAACAGGTCCCTACGAGCAGTACTTC.

V usage is TRBV29-1 and J usage is TRBJ2-2; tentatively, D is TRBD1 (6 bases). Germline CDR1 SQVTM, CDR2 ANQGSEA. The CDR3 consists of 15 residues. V lost 7 bases to trimming and J lost 1 base, with 16 bases between them. The CDR3 is CSAAPGQMNTGELFF. The CDR3 DNA sequence: TGCAGCGCCGCGCCGGGACAAATGAACACCGGGGAGCTGTTTTTT.

The chain joins TRBV25-1 to TRBJ1-2; 10 bases align to TRBD1. After removal of 4 bases from V and 6 bases from J, the junction contained 8 bases not matched to a gene. The CDR3 is 15 amino acids. Germline loops: CDR1 MGHDK, CDR2 SYGVNS. CDR3 sequence reads: CASSGQGAHWDGYTF. The CDR3 nucleotides are TGTGCCAGCAGTGGACAGGGGGCGCATTGGGATGGCTACACCTTC.

The chain employs TRBV5-4 and TRBJ2-5, with 7 bases aligning to TRBD1. This CDR3 comprises 14 residues. V trimming: 4 bases; J trimming: 4 bases; junction bases outside the gene matches: 7. Germline assignment: CDR1 SGHNT and CDR2 YYREEE (reference sequence). DNA of the CDR3: TGTGCCAGCAGCCTACAGGGGTCGGCAGAGACCCAGTACTTC. Amino acids: CASSLQGSAETQYF.

This sequence joins TRBV5-6 and TRBJ1-5; no firm D call. The length of the CDR3 is 14 residues. The germline CDR1 and CDR2 sequences are SGHDT and YYEEEE. The V end lost 1 base, the J end lost 6 bases, and 11 bases lay between the germline ends. DNA of the CDR3: TGTGCCAGCAGCTTGTCTCATAGAGGTCAGCCCCAGCATTTT. It codes for CASSLSHRGQPQHF.

The rearrangement joins TRBV6-5 to TRBJ2-7; 8 bases fit TRBD1. The CDR3 contains 14 residues. V shed 6 bases, J shed 6 bases, and the junction held 10 bases outside the gene matches. Germline V gene lookup returns CDR1 MNHEY and CDR2 SVGAGI. The CDR3 coding sequence is TGTGCCAGCAGCGTACAGGGGGAGGTGACCGAGCAGTACTTC. Residues: CASSVQGEVTEQYF.

This chain joins TRBV30 and TRBJ2-3, with D unresolved. Trimming left V 3 bases short and J 5 bases short, with 12 bases between. Germline loops: CDR1 GTSNPN, CDR2 SVGIG (reference sequence). The CDR3 extends over 13 amino acids. This CDR3 is CAWRTNQVDTQYF. The CDR3 DNA is TGTGCCTGGAGAACAAACCAGGTAGATACGCAGTATTTT.

The chain couples TRBV15 to TRBJ1-2; D is undetermined. Germline V CDR1 and CDR2: LNHNV, YYDKDF (reference sequence). The CDR3 contains 18 residues. Trimming stripped 1 base from V and 4 bases from J, with 22 bases between. In DNA, the CDR3 is TGTGCCACCAGCAGAGCTGTGAGCGGGAACGGTCGGATCTATGGCTACACCTTC. Protein: CATSRAVSGNGRIYGYTF.

V usage is TRBV27 and J usage is TRBJ2-2; weak D call: TRBD2 (6 bases). The germline V gene has CDR1 MNHEY and CDR2 SMNVEV (reference sequence). Between the trimmed V and J ends, which lost 2 bases and 6 bases, there was a span of 25 bases. This CDR3 spans 19 amino acids. CDR3 nucleotides: TGTGCCAGCAGTTTAGATTTGCCCGACAGCCTGTTAGCGGCCGGGGAGCTGTTTTTT. Residues: CASSLDLPDSLLAAGELFF.

In this sample, this clone turned up once. The rearrangement uses TRBV6-5 and TRBJ2-7, with TRBD1 matching 7 bases. The V gene's germline CDR1 is MNHEY and CDR2 SVGAGI. This CDR3 spans 14 amino acids. V lost 6 bases, J lost 2 bases, and 7 bases stayed unmatched. CDR3 DNA sequence: TGTGCCAGCAGCCATAACAGGGGCACCTACGAGCAGTACTTC. Protein: CASSHNRGTYEQYF.

V and J are TRBV19 and TRBJ2-7; TRBD2 matches 7 bases. Trimming took 7 bases from V and 2 from J; bases not matched to a gene: 11. CDR3 length equals 15 residues. The germline V gene has CDR1 LNHDA and CDR2 SQIVND (reference sequence). DNA for the CDR3: TGTGCCAGTACCAATAGCGGGCCACCCCCCTACGAGCAGTACTTC. Its translation: CASTNSGPPPYEQYF.

The rearrangement links TRBV6-1 to TRBJ1-5; no firm D call. The germline V and J ends were trimmed by 4 bases and 4 bases, with 2 bases remaining between them. This CDR3 comprises 11 residues. The germline V gene encodes CDR1 MNHNS and CDR2 SASEGT. CDR3 nucleotides: TGTGCCAGCAGTGTAAATCAGCCCCAGCATTTT. Translation gives CASSVNQPQHF.

The V gene is TRBV7-2, the J gene TRBJ1-1, with D hard to call. Between the trimmed V and J ends, which lost 5 bases and 11 bases, there was a span of 12 bases. This CDR3 contains 11 residues. In germline, CDR1 is SGHTA, CDR2 FQGNSA. CDR3 in amino acids: CASSTHNTAFF. DNA for the CDR3: TGTGCCAGCAGCACGCATAACACGGCTTTCTTT.

V and J are TRBV6-6 and TRBJ2-1; D is ambiguous. The CDR3 is 13 residues long. In germline, CDR1 is MNHNY, CDR2 SVGAGI (reference sequence). The germline V and J ends were trimmed by 5 bases and 3 bases, with 8 bases remaining between them. CDR3 bases: TGTGCCAGCAGTGGAGACCGCTACAATGAGCAGTTCTTC. Encoded protein: CASSGDRYNEQFF.